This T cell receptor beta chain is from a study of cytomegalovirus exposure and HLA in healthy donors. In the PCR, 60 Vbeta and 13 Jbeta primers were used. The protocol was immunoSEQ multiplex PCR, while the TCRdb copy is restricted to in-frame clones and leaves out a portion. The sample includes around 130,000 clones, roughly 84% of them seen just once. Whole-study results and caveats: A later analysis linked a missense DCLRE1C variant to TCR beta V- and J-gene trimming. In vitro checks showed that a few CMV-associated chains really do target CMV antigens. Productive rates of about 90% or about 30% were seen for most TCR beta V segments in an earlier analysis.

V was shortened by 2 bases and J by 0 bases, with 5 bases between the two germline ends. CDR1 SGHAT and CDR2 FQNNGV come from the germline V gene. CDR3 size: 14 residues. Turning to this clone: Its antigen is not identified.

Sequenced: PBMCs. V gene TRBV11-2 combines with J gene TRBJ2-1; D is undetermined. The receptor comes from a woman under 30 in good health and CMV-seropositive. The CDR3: CASSLFSSYNEQFF. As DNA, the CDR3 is TGTGCCAGCAGCTTATTCAGCTCCTACAATGAGCAGTTCTTC.